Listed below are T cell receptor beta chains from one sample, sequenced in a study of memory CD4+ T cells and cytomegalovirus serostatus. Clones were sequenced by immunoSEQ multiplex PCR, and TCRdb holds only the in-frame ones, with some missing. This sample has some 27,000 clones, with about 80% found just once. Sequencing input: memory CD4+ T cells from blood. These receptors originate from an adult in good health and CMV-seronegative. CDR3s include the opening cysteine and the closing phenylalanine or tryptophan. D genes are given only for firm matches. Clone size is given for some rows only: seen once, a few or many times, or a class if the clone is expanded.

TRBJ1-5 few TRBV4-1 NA TGCGCCAGCAGCCAAGAACAGGTCGGCCAGAATCCCCAGCATTTT CASSQEQVGQNPQHF
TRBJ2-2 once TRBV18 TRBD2 TGTGCCAGCTCACCACGGAGAACTAGCGGGACCGGGGAGCTGTTTTTT CASSPRRTSGTGELFF
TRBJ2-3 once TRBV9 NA TGTGCCAGCAGCGTAGGTGGTAGCGTAGCCACAGATACGCAGTATTTT CASSVGGSVATDTQYF
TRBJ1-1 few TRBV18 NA TGTGCCAGCTCACCAGCAGCCCCGAGTACTGAAGCTTTCTTT CASSPAAPSTEAFF
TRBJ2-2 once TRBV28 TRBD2 TGTGCCAGCACAGCGGGAGAAGGCAGGCAGGGGAACACCGGGGAGCTGTTTTTT CASTAGEGRQGNTGELFF
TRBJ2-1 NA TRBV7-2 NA TGTGCCAGCAGCTTTAGAGGATCCTACAATGAGCAGTTCTTC CASSFRGSYNEQFF
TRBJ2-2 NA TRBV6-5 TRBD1 TGTGCCAGCAGGGCAGGGGGAAACACCGGGGAGCTGTTTTTT CASRAGGNTGELFF
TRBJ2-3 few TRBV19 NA TGTGCCAGTAGTAGGCAGGAGAGTACGCAGTATTTT CASSRQESTQYF
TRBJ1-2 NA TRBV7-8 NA TGTGCCAGCAGCTTAGCGGAGGGATCTAACTATGGCTACACCTTC CASSLAEGSNYGYTF
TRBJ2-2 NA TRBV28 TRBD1 TGTGCCAGCAGTACAGTTCGGGACAGGTTACCCGGGGAGCTGTTTTTT CASSTVRDRLPGELFF
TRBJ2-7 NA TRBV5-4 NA TGTGCCAGCAGTTTGGGGGCATCTTCTTCCTACGAGCAGTACTTC CASSLGASSSYEQYF
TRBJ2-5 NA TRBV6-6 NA TGTGCCAGCAAGGGTTTCGAGACCCAGTACTTC CASKGFETQYF
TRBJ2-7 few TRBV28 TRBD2 TGTGCCAGCAGTCCAGCCACGGGAGGCTATAAAGAGCAGTACTTC CASSPATGGYKEQYF
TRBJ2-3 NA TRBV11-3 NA TGTGCCAGCAGCTTAGGAGGGGCGAATACGCAGTATTTT CASSLGGANTQYF
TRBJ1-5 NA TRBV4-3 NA TGCGCCAGCAGCCAAGCTTCCCCCAGTAGCAATCAGCCCCAGCATTTT CASSQASPSSNQPQHF
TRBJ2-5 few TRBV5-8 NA TGTGCCAGCAGCAACGGACGGACCCAAGAGACCCAGTACTTC CASSNGRTQETQYF
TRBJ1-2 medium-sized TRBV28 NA TGTGCCATAGGGCAGGGGCTTTCTCCGTATGGCTACACCTTC CAIGQGLSPYGYTF
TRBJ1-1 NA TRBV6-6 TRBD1 TGTGCCAGCAAACTTCAGGGGGAAACTGAAGCTTTCTTT CASKLQGETEAFF
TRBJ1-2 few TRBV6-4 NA TGTGCCAGCAGGGAGACGGACCGGGGGGAGGATGGCTACACCTTC CASRETDRGEDGYTF
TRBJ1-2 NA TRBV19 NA TGTGCCAGTAGTATTCCCGGGACGGCCTGGGAAGGCTACACCTTC CASSIPGTAWEGYTF
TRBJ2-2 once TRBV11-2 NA TGTGCCAGCAGCTTAGTAGGGACCGGGGAGCTGTTTTTT CASSLVGTGELFF
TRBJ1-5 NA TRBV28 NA TGTGCCAGCAGTTTTTCAGGGTCGGGGCAGCCCCAGCATTTT CASSFSGSGQPQHF
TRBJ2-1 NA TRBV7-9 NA TGTGCCAGCAGCTTTCGTTACAATGAGCAGTTCTTC CASSFRYNEQFF
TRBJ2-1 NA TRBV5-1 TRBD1 TGCGCCAGCAGCGTTCAGGGGGCTTCCTACAATGAGCAGTTCTTC CASSVQGASYNEQFF
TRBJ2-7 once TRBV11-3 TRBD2 TGTGCCAGCAGCTTAGGCGGGAGGGGCGAGCAGTACTTC CASSLGGRGEQYF
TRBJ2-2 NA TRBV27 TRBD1 TGTGCCAGCAGACGCTCAGGGGGCCGCACCGGGGAGCTGTTTTTT CASRRSGGRTGELFF
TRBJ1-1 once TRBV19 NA TGTGCCAGTAGTATCCCGTTTATGGGTCGGCGCACTGAAGCTTTCTTT CASSIPFMGRRTEAFF
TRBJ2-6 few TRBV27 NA TGTGCCAGCAGACGAATAAACAGGGTTCTCGGCGGGGCCAACGTCCTGACTTTC CASRRINRVLGGANVLTF
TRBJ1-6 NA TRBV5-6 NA TGTGCCAGCAGCCCATTCACCTATAATTCACCCCTCCACTTT CASSPFTYNSPLHF
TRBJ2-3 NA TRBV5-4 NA TGTGCCAGCAGCTTAGTAGGCGGGACCCCGAGCACAGATACGCAGTATTTT CASSLVGGTPSTDTQYF
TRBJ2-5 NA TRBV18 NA TGTGCCACTACGGCCGGGCCGACTGGTGAGACCCAGTACTTC CATTAGPTGETQYF
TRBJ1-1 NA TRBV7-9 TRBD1 TGTGCCAGCAGCTCAGGACAGGGTATAGGGTCTGAAGCTTTCTTT CASSSGQGIGSEAFF
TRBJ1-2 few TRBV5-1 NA TGCGCCAGCAGCTCCGGTACAGGGATCTATGGCTACACCTTC CASSSGTGIYGYTF
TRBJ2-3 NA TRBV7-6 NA TGTGCCAGCAGCTCCCGCTTAGCGGGCACAGATACGCAGTATTTT CASSSRLAGTDTQYF
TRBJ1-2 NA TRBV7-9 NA TGTGCCAGCAGCTTATATCGGGACCCCGATTACACCTTC CASSLYRDPDYTF
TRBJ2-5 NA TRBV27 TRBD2 TGTGCCAGCAGTTTGGGCCCTAGCGGGAGGAGGGGAGAGACCCAGTACTTC CASSLGPSGRRGETQYF
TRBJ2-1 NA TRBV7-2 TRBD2 TGTGCCAGCAGCTCACGGGGGGGGAGCTCCTACAATGAGCAGTTCTTC CASSSRGGSSYNEQFF
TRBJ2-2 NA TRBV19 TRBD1 TGTGCCAGTAGCCGACAGGGGGTCACCGGGGAGCTGTTTTTT CASSRQGVTGELFF
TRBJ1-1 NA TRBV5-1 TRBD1 TGCGCCAGCAGCACCGGACAGGGACGAACTGAAGCTTTCTTT CASSTGQGRTEAFF
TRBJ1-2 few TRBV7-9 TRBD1 TGTGCCAGCAGCTTAGAAGGGACAGGGGGCGCGAGCTATGGCTACACCTTC CASSLEGTGGASYGYTF
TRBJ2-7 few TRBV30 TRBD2 TGTGCCTGGAGTCCACTAGCGGGGTCCCACTACGAGCAGTACTTC CAWSPLAGSHYEQYF
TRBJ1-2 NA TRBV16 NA TGTGCCAGCAGCCAGCTACGAGGGGAAGGTGGCTACACCTTC CASSQLRGEGGYTF
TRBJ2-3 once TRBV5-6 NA TGTGCCAGCAGCTTAGGGGGGGCAACTAGCACAGATACGCAGTATTTT CASSLGGATSTDTQYF
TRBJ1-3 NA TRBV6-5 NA TGTGCCAGCAGTTACTCGGGCGGCAACTCTGGAAACACCATATATTTT CASSYSGGNSGNTIYF
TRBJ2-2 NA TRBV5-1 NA TGCGCCAGCAGGTCTCTTAGGGTGGACACCGGGGAGCTGTTTTTT CASRSLRVDTGELFF
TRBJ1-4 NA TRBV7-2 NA TGTGCCAGCAGCTTAACCCGTAGACAGAATAATGAAAAACTGTTTTTT CASSLTRRQNNEKLFF
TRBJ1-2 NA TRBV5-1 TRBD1 TGCGCCAGCAGCACTGGGACAGGGTTATATGGCTACACCTTC CASSTGTGLYGYTF
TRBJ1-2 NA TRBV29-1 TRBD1 TGCAGCGTTGAAGATCTCCGGGACAGGGGAGGCACCTTC CSVEDLRDRGGTF
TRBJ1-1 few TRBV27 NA TGTGCCAGCTCCAGGAGGAACACTGAAGCTTTCTTT CASSRRNTEAFF
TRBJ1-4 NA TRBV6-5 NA TGTGCCAGCAGTTACTCGGCGGGCGAGAATGAAAAACTGTTTTTT CASSYSAGENEKLFF